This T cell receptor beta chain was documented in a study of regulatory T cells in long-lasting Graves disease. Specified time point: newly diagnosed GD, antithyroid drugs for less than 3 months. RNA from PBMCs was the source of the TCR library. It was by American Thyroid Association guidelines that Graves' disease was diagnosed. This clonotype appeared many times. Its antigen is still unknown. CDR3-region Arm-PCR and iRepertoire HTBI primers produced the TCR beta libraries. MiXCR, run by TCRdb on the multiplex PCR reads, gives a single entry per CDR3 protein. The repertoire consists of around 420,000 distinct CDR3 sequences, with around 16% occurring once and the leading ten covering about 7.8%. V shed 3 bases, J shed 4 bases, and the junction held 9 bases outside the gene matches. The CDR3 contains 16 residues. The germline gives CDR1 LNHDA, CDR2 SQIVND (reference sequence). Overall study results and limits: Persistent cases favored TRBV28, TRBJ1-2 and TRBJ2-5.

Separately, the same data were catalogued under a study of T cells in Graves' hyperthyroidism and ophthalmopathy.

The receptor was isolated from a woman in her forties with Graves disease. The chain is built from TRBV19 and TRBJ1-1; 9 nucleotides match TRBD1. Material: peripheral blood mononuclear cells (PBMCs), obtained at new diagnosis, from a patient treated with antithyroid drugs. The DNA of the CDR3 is TGTGCCAGTAGTATCGGACAGGGGCTTCGGGGCACTGAAGCTTTCTTT. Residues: CASSIGQGLRGTEAFF.